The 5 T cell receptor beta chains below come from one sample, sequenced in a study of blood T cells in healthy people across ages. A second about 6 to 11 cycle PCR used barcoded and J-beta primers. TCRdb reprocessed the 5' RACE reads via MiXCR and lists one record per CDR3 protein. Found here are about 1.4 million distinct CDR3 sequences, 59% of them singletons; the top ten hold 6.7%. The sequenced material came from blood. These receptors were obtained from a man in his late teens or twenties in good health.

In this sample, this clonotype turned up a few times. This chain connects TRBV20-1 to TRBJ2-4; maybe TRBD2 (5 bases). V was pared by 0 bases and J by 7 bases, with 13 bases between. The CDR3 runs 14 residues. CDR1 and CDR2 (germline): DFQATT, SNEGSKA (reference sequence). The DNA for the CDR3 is TGCAGTGCTAGAGATCGAGCTAGCCCGAACATTCAGTACTTC. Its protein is CSARDRASPNIQYF.

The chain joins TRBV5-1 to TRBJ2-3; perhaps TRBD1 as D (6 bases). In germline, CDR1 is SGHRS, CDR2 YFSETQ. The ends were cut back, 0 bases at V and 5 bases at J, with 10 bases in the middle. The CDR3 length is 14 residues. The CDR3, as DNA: TGCGCCAGCAGCTTGGAAGGGGGTAAAGATACGCAGTATTTT. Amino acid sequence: CASSLEGGKDTQYF.

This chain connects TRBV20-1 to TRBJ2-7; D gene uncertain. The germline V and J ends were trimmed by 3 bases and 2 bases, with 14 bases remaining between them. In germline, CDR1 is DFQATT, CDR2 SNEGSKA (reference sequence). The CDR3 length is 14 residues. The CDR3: CSARDPNVAYEQYF. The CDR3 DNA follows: TGCAGTGCTAGGGATCCAAACGTAGCCTACGAGCAGTACTTC.

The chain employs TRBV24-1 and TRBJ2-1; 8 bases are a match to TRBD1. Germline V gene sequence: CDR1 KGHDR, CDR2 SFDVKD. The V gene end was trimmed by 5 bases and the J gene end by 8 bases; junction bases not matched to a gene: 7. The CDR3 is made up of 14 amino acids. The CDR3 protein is CATSGPGQADEQFF. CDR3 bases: TGTGCCACCAGTGGCCCGGGACAGGCCGATGAGCAGTTCTTC.

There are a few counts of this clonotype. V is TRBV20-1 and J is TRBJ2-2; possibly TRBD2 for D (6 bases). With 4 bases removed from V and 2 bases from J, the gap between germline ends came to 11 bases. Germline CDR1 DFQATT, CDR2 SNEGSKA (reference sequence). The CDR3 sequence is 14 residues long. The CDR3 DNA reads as TGCAGTGCTAAAAGGGACTCCAACACCGGGGAGCTGTTTTTT. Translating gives CSAKRDSNTGELFF.